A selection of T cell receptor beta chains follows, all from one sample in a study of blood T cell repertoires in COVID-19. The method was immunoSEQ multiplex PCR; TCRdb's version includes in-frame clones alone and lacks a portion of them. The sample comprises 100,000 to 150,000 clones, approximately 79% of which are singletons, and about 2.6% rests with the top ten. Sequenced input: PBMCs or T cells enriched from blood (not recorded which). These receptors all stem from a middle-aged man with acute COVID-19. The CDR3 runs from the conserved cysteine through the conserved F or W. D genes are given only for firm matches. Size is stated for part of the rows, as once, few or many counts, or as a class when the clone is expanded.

CASSPTPGNDEQFF,TGCGCCAGCAGCCCCACTCCAGGGAATGATGAGCAGTTCTTC,.,TRBJ2-1,TRBV5-1,.
CASSSREGAYNEQFF,TGTGCCAGCAGTTCCCGGGAGGGCGCCTACAATGAGCAGTTCTTC,TRBD2,TRBJ2-1,TRBV6-5,.
CATSASGQVYNEQFF,TGTGCCACCAGTGCCTCGGGACAGGTATACAATGAGCAGTTCTTC,TRBD1,TRBJ2-1,TRBV24-1,few
CASSFDRVGSPLHF,TGTGCCAGCAGCTTCGACAGGGTCGGGTCACCCCTCCACTTT,TRBD1,TRBJ1-6,TRBV7-9,.
CASSLEPPGGTDTQYF,TGTGCCAGCTCACTGGAGCCTCCCGGGGGGACAGATACGCAGTATTTT,TRBD2,TRBJ2-3,TRBV18,.
CATSSKRGPPYNEQFF,TGTGCCACCTCCTCGAAGCGGGGGCCACCCTACAATGAGCAGTTCTTC,TRBD2,TRBJ2-1,TRBV24-1,.
CASRNSLSTDTQYF,TGTGCCAGTAGAAACTCCCTTAGCACAGATACGCAGTATTTT,.,TRBJ2-3,TRBV19,.
CAISESYGLQNTEAFF,TGTGCCATCAGTGAATCGTATGGACTGCAAAACACTGAAGCTTTCTTT,.,TRBJ1-1,TRBV10-3,.
CASSQSGEETQYF,TGTGCCAGCAGCCAATCGGGAGAAGAGACCCAGTACTTC,.,TRBJ2-5,TRBV3-1/TRBV3-2,.
CATSRGQAPKEPFF,TGTGCCACCAGCAGAGGACAGGCCCCGAAGGAACCTTTCTTT,.,TRBJ1-1,TRBV15,.
CASSPNQGAGETQYF,TGTGCCAGCAGCCCGAACCAGGGGGCTGGGGAGACCCAGTACTTC,TRBD1,TRBJ2-5,TRBV7-3,.
CASSYDGQGAAETQYF,TGTGCCAGCAGTTACGATGGACAGGGGGCCGCAGAGACCCAGTACTTC,TRBD1,TRBJ2-5,TRBV6-5,.
CASSLDRGSSDTQYF,TGTGCCAGCAGCTTAGATCGGGGGAGCTCAGATACGCAGTATTTT,.,TRBJ2-3,TRBV7-8,.
CATSSPGTAMYEQYF,TGTGCCACCAGCAGTCCCGGGACAGCGATGTACGAGCAGTACTTC,TRBD1,TRBJ2-7,TRBV15,.
CATSRGSTGELFF,TGTGCCACCAGTCGAGGCAGCACCGGGGAGCTGTTTTTT,.,TRBJ2-2,TRBV24-1,.
CASSPRQDSPLHF,TGTGCCAGCAGCCCCCGACAGGATTCACCCCTCCACTTT,.,TRBJ1-6,TRBV7-3,once
CASSSPGGLTLDTQYF,TGTGCCAGCAGTTCCCCGGGGGGACTCACATTGGATACGCAGTATTTT,TRBD2,TRBJ2-3,TRBV6-5,once
CASSLSSGGETQYF,TGTGCCAGCAGTTTATCGTCCGGAGGAGAGACCCAGTACTTC,.,TRBJ2-5,TRBV27,.
CSTFGGAGETQYF,TGTTCCACCTTTGGGGGGGCCGGGGAGACCCAGTACTTC,.,TRBJ2-5,TRBV7-2,.
CASSPPLAGGNEQFF,TGTGCCAGCAGCCCCCCCCTAGCGGGAGGCAATGAGCAGTTCTTC,TRBD2,TRBJ2-1,TRBV4-2,.
CASSVLRGPNYGYTF,TGTGCCAGCAGCGTCCTCAGGGGGCCAAACTATGGCTACACCTTC,TRBD1,TRBJ1-2,TRBV7-9,.
CASSYSGGVNTEAFF,TGTGCCAGCAGTTACTCGGGAGGGGTGAACACTGAAGCTTTCTTT,.,TRBJ1-1,TRBV6-5,.
CASSGTTGGYTF,TGTGCCAGCAGTGGGACAACGGGCGGCTACACCTTC,.,TRBJ1-2,TRBV6-4,.
CALNGQSVYRVAEAFF,TGTGCCTTAAACGGACAGTCGGTTTACCGGGTGGCTGAAGCTTTCTTT,.,TRBJ1-1,TRBV10-3,.
CASRAQGQGENGYTF,TGTGCCAGCAGGGCCCAGGGACAGGGGGAGAATGGCTACACCTTC,TRBD1,TRBJ1-2,TRBV6-5,.
CASSPRLAQDYNEQFF,TGTGCCAGCAGTCCCAGACTAGCACAGGACTACAATGAGCAGTTCTTC,TRBD2,TRBJ2-1,TRBV7-6,.
CASSLSGTYQPQHF,TGTGCCAGCAGCTTATCCGGGACTTATCAGCCCCAGCATTTT,.,TRBJ1-5,TRBV11-2,.
CASSAGLPGANVLTF,TGTGCCAGCTCAGCGGGCCTCCCTGGGGCCAACGTCCTGACTTTC,.,TRBJ2-6,TRBV18,.
CASSLDVGAQETQYF,TGTGCTAGCAGCTTAGACGTGGGCGCCCAAGAGACCCAGTACTTC,.,TRBJ2-5,TRBV7-7,.
CASSFPGQGRPGELFF,TGTGCCAGCAGCTTCCCGGGACAGGGTCGTCCCGGGGAGCTGTTTTTT,TRBD1,TRBJ2-2,TRBV3-1/TRBV3-2,.
CASSLVGLAGADTQYF,TGCGCCAGCAGCTTGGTTGGTCTAGCGGGGGCAGATACGCAGTATTTT,TRBD2,TRBJ2-3,TRBV5-1,.
CASSISRENTEAFF,TGTGCCAGTAGTATATCCAGGGAGAACACTGAAGCTTTCTTT,.,TRBJ1-1,TRBV19,.
CASSPPGLAGRDTQYF,TGTGCCAGCAGCCCACCGGGACTAGCGGGGCGAGATACGCAGTATTTT,TRBD2,TRBJ2-3,TRBV7-9,.
CASSYYPQGTNQPQHF,TGTGCCAGCAGTTATTACCCACAGGGGACCAATCAGCCCCAGCATTTT,TRBD1,TRBJ1-5,TRBV2,.
CASSETDYYGYTF,TGTGCCAGCAGCGAAACCGACTACTATGGCTACACCTTC,.,TRBJ1-2,TRBV3-1/TRBV3-2,.
CASSLYLGSYEQYF,TGTGCCAGCAGTTTGTACCTCGGCTCCTACGAGCAGTACTTC,.,TRBJ2-7,TRBV27,.
CASSSGTGWGGETQYF,TGCGCCAGCAGCTCCGGGACAGGGTGGGGAGGAGAGACCCAGTACTTC,TRBD1,TRBJ2-5,TRBV5-1,.
CASSFLPTGELNQPQHF,TGTGCCAGCAGTTTTCTCCCGACAGGGGAGTTAAATCAGCCCCAGCATTTT,TRBD1,TRBJ1-5,TRBV27,few
CASSQTGLTAFF,TGTGCCAGCAGCCAAACAGGGTTAACAGCTTTCTTT,.,TRBJ1-1,TRBV7-9,.
CAWSRTTTQPQHF,TGTGCCTGGAGTAGGACAACTACCCAGCCCCAGCATTTT,.,TRBJ1-5,TRBV30,.
CASSFGGAGNTIYF,TGTGCCAGCAGCTTTGGCGGGGCCGGAAACACCATATATTTT,.,TRBJ1-3,TRBV11-2,.
CASSDSRHRGRLDEQYF,TGTGCCAGCAGTGACTCGCGTCACAGGGGGCGCTTGGACGAGCAGTACTTC,TRBD1,TRBJ2-7,TRBV6-4,.
CSVGAGSSTNEKLFF,TGCAGCGTCGGGGCGGGGTCTTCTACTAATGAAAAACTGTTTTTT,.,TRBJ1-4,TRBV29-1,.
CASSRGQGTDTQYF,TGTGCCAGCTCAAGGGGACAGGGCACAGATACGCAGTATTTT,TRBD1,TRBJ2-3,TRBV18,few
CSASLDRGSPGNTIYF,TGCAGTGCTAGTCTGGACAGGGGATCTCCCGGAAACACCATATATTTT,TRBD1,TRBJ1-3,TRBV20-1,.
CASSPISGGARYEQYF,TGTGCCAGCAGCCCAATAAGCGGGGGGGCCAGATACGAGCAGTACTTC,TRBD2,TRBJ2-7,TRBV7-9,.
CASSTQGQPQHF,TGTGCCAGCAGCACCCAGGGTCAGCCCCAGCATTTT,.,TRBJ1-5,TRBV3-1/TRBV3-2,.
CASSYGEGGVWTF,TGTGCCAGCAGTTACGGGGAGGGAGGGGTTTGGACCTTC,.,TRBJ1-2,TRBV6-5,.
CASSQDKSGTLHF,TGTGCCAGCAGCCAAGATAAGTCAGGAACTCTCCACTTT,.,TRBJ1-6,TRBV4-2,.
CASSSGGVWAFF,TGTGCCAGCAGTTCAGGGGGTGTGTGGGCTTTCTTT,TRBD1,TRBJ1-1,TRBV6-5,.
CASSLEGQGLYGYTF,TGCGCCAGCAGCTTGGAGGGGCAGGGCCTCTATGGCTACACCTTC,.,TRBJ1-2,TRBV5-1,.